This TCR beta chain was obtained from a study of cytomegalovirus exposure and HLA in healthy donors. The V end was cut by 5 bases, the J end by 2 bases, with 10 bases between. The germline CDR1 and CDR2 sequences are SGHVS and FQNEAQ. CDR3 length: 14 amino acids. 13 Jbeta primers and 60 Vbeta primers were used for the PCR. Sequencing was performed with immunoSEQ multiplex PCR; in TCRdb, only in-frame clones are kept and a portion is missing. The sample records nearly 200,000 clones, over 60% being singletons. The sequencing input was PBMCs. The TCR sequence derives from a woman aged 25-40 years in good health and CMV-seropositive. The chain couples TRBV7-8 to TRBJ2-4; TRBD1 might be the D (6 bases). The CDR3 nucleotides are TGTGCCAGCAGCCAAGGGGACACCAAAAACATTCAGTACTTC. Residues: CASSQGDTKNIQYF.